This T cell receptor (beta chain) was captured by sequencing in a study of CD8 T cells in ankylosing spondylitis. Notes on the study in general: Reportedly, significant enrichment of disease-linked clones occurred in matched ankylosing spondylitis synovial fluid.

This CDR3 contains 14 residues. Germline lookup yields CDR1 MNHEY and CDR2 SVGAGI. V was shortened by 2 bases and J by 4 bases, with 11 bases between the two germline ends. Each CDR3 protein gets one entry after TCRdb re-called the 5' RACE reads with MiXCR. Of some 250,000 distinct CDR3 sequences listed, roughly a quarter were seen once; the top ten hold over 0.55%. This clonotype was recorded many times. The antigen is not known. This chain joins TRBV6-5 and TRBJ1-2; no firm D call. The sequence came from a male donor with ankylosing spondylitis or in good health (not recorded which). Sequences were obtained from blood, either unsorted or a sorted T cell fraction (not recorded which). The CDR3 spells CASSYQGFGYGYTF. In DNA form, the CDR3 reads TGTGCCAGCAGTTACCAAGGATTTGGCTATGGCTACACCTTC.